One sample yielded the 14 T cell receptor beta chains listed below, sequenced in a study of a mutant IDH1 vaccine in newly diagnosed glioma. Here immunoSEQ multiplex PCR was the method, and the copy in TCRdb shows in-frame clones only, minus some. The repertoire holds approximately 41,000 clones, around 79% seen once, with roughly 6.3% in the top ten. Their recognized antigens are unknown. The time point: week 23, last vaccination. Vaccine doses each comprised 300 ug of mutant IDH1 20-mer peptide, with topical imiquimod. The sequencing here drew on PBMCs, taken from a glioma patient whose treatment included an IDH1 peptide vaccine. Receptors were obtained from a woman in her thirties or forties with glioma. Some clones in this sample may be carry-over from other donors' samples.

The chain has TRBV27 and TRBJ1-1; possible D gene TRBD1, 6 bases. The length of the CDR3 is 20 residues. Trimming removed 0 bases at V and 4 bases at J, with 27 bases between. CDR1 is MNHEY, CDR2 SMNVEV, per germline (reference sequence). The CDR3 DNA follows: TGTGCCAGCAGTTTATCGGATCCTAGGGGGTCGGTTGTGCTGCTCACTGAAGCTTTCTTT. Its protein is CASSLSDPRGSVVLLTEAFF.

This chain connects TRBV5-1 to TRBJ2-2, with 7 bases aligning to TRBD2. CDR1 is SGHRS, CDR2 YFSETQ, per germline. This CDR3 is built from 14 residues. V lost 6 bases, J lost 5 bases, and 7 bases stayed unmatched. The CDR3 DNA follows: TGCGCCAGCACGCCCCAGGGAGGGACCGGGGAGCTGTTTTTT. This encodes CASTPQGGTGELFF. The variable domain in full, completed from reference TRBV5-1 and TRBJ2-2, reads KAGVTQTPRYLIKTRGQQVTLSCSPISGHRSVSWYQQTPGQGLQFLFEYFSETQRNKGNFPGRFSGRQFSNSRSEMNVSTLELGDSALYLCASTPQGGTGELFFGEGSRLTVL.

This clone has just one count. The chain joins TRBV2 to TRBJ1-3, with a weak D call TRBD1 (6 bases). Germline V gene lookup returns CDR1 SNHLY and CDR2 FYNNEI. Trimming took off 9 bases at V and 0 bases at J, with 12 bases between the two ends. This CDR3 is 14 amino acids long. CDR3 DNA: TGTGCCAGTCCCCAAGGGGGCTCTGGAAACACCATATATTTT. It is translated as CASPQGGSGNTIYF. The variable domain in full, with the rest retrieved from reference TRBV2 and TRBJ1-3, is EPEVTQTPSHQVTQMGQEVILRCVPISNHLYFYWYRQILGQKVEFLVSFYNNEISEKSEIFDDQFSVERPDGSNFTLKIRSTKLEDSAMYFCASPQGGSGNTIYFGEGSWLTVV.

The chain employs TRBV10-2 and TRBJ1-1; D perhaps matches TRBD1 (6 bases). The germline gives CDR1 WSHSY, CDR2 SAAADI. The CDR3 is 13 amino acids. Between the trimmed V and J ends, which lost 0 bases and 10 bases, there was a span of 12 bases. The CDR3 region has the DNA TGCGCCAGCAGTGAGTCGGGGGCAGAGGGAGCTTTCTTT. Translated: CASSESGAEGAFF.

The V call is TRBV27, the J call TRBJ1-1; TRBD1 aligns across 11 bases. CDR1 MNHEY and CDR2 SMNVEV come from the germline V gene (reference sequence). This CDR3 has 16 residues. Trimming took 5 bases from V and 2 from J; bases not matched to a gene: 7. The CDR3 sequence is CASSKGQGGLNTEAFF. The CDR3 coding sequence is TGTGCCAGCAGTAAGGGACAGGGGGGCTTAAACACTGAAGCTTTCTTT.

This rearrangement joins TRBV30 to TRBJ2-7; no firm D call. V was clipped by 0 bases and J by 3 bases, with 12 bases between them. CDR1 and CDR2 from the germline V gene are GTSNPN and SVGIG (reference sequence). This CDR3 comprises 14 residues. CDR3 amino acids: CAWSVHGYFYEQYF. The CDR3 DNA reads TGTGCCTGGAGTGTACACGGGTACTTCTACGAGCAGTACTTC.

This clone was seen more than once but under ten times. The chain joins TRBV18 to TRBJ1-2, with D maybe TRBD1 (6 bases). V was shortened by 5 bases and J by 0 bases, with 13 bases between the two germline ends. Germline V CDR1 and CDR2: KGHSH, LQKENI. The CDR3 extends over 15 amino acids. This chain's CDR3 is CASSLIQGTNYGYTF. The CDR3 nucleotides read TGTGCCAGCTCATTAATTCAGGGGACTAACTATGGCTACACCTTC.

The chain employs TRBV18 and TRBJ2-6; 7 bases are a match to TRBD1. With 1 base clipped from V and 5 bases from J, the junction kept 8 bases outside the gene matches. There are 17 residues in the CDR3. Germline CDR1 and CDR2: KGHSH and LQKENI. The CDR3 region has the DNA TGTGCCAGCTCACCACAGGGGGCGCCCGGCTGGGCCAACGTCCTGACTTTC. Translating gives CASSPQGAPGWANVLTF.

The gene calls are TRBV7-3 and TRBJ1-1; D unclear. Germline values: CDR1 SGHTA, CDR2 FQGTGA. The V end lost 5 bases, the J end lost 6 bases, and 16 bases lay between the germline ends. This CDR3 is 14 amino acids long. The CDR3 spells CASSPSGGNAEAFF. The CDR3 DNA follows: TGTGCCAGCAGCCCCAGTGGAGGAAATGCTGAAGCTTTCTTT.

A few counts support this clone. The V gene is TRBV6-1, the J gene TRBJ1-5, with a weak D call TRBD1 (5 bases). This CDR3 is 14 amino acids long. Germline V gene lookup returns CDR1 MNHNS and CDR2 SASEGT. V lost 5 bases to trimming and J lost 6 bases, with 14 bases between them. CDR3 protein: CASSQDRIVQPQHF. CDR3 DNA: TGTGCCAGCAGTCAAGACAGAATCGTTCAGCCCCAGCATTTT.

This chain joins TRBV6-1 and TRBJ1-5; D uncertain. The germline V gene has CDR1 MNHNS and CDR2 SASEGT. V lost 4 bases to trimming and J lost 3 bases, with 7 bases between them. This CDR3 is built from 13 residues. In DNA, the CDR3 is TGTGCCAGCAGTGTTGAGCCCAATCAGCCCCAGCATTTT. This codes for CASSVEPNQPQHF.

This clone was counted a few times. The chain recombines TRBV5-1 with TRBJ1-1, with D maybe TRBD1 (5 bases). CDR1 is SGHRS and CDR2 is YFSETQ in the germline V gene. CDR3 size: 14 residues. Between the trimmed V and J ends, which lost 0 bases and 1 base, there was a span of 7 bases. In DNA form, the CDR3 reads TGCGCCAGCAGCTTGGGAGGGACGAACACTGAAGCTTTCTTT. Its protein product is CASSLGGTNTEAFF.

This CDR3 is CASSYTQGDTQYF. CDR3 in DNA: TGTGCCAGCAGTTATACCCAGGGGGATACGCAGTATTTT. The V gene is TRBV6-4, the J gene TRBJ2-3, with a weak D call TRBD1 (6 bases). Looked up from germline, CDR1 is MRHNA and CDR2 is SNTAGT. Trimming took off 5 bases at V and 6 bases at J, with 12 bases between the two ends. The CDR3 is 13 amino acids.

The chain has TRBV6-5 and TRBJ1-4; tentatively, D is TRBD1 (5 bases). Germline lookup yields CDR1 MNHEY and CDR2 SVGAGI. V was clipped by 4 bases and J by 11 bases, with 23 bases between them. The length of the CDR3 is 16 residues. CDR3 sequence (DNA): TGTGCCAGCAGTTTGGGGGACGGGCGAGAGAGGTTCAAACTGTTTTTT. This sequence encodes CASSLGDGRERFKLFF.